The rows below give T cell receptor beta chains drawn from one sample of a study of T-cell reconstitution after alpha-beta-depleted transplantation in children. One entry per CDR3 protein, called by TCRdb with MiXCR from the PCR reads. This table holds 440,000 or so distinct CDR3 sequences, around two fifths found once. The material was PBMCs, obtained before TCRalphabeta/CD19-depleted stem cell transplant. The receptors come from a girl aged 2-10 years with aplastic anemia, due to receive a stem cell transplant. CDR3s include the opening cysteine and the closing phenylalanine or tryptophan. Each record gives: clone size, V gene, D gene, J gene, CDR3 protein, CDR3 DNA. A D gene is named only where the DNA matches it firmly. Where a row states a size, it is once, few, many or the class of an expanded clone; other rows omit it.

clone_size: .; v_call: TRBV21-1; d_call: .; j_call: TRBJ2-6; cdr3_aa: CASGHRETSGANVLTF; cdr3_nt: TGTGCCAGCGGGCACAGGGAGACCTCTGGGGCCAACGTCCTGACTTTC
clone_size: .; v_call: TRBV4-2; d_call: .; j_call: TRBJ2-3; cdr3_aa: CASSRTTGQSTDTQYF; cdr3_nt: TGTGCCAGCAGCCGGACTACTGGACAAAGCACAGATACGCAGTATTTT
clone_size: .; v_call: TRBV12-3/TRBV12-4; d_call: .; j_call: TRBJ1-2; cdr3_aa: CASSFGGRKSYGYTF; cdr3_nt: TGTGCCAGCAGTTTCGGGGGAAGGAAGAGCTATGGCTACACCTTC
clone_size: .; v_call: TRBV20-1; d_call: .; j_call: TRBJ2-3; cdr3_aa: CSARLDSAPRTSTDTQYF; cdr3_nt: TGCAGTGCCAGGCTCGACTCCGCACCTCGTACTAGCACAGATACGCAGTATTTT
clone_size: many; v_call: TRBV9; d_call: TRBD2; j_call: TRBJ2-7; cdr3_aa: CASSETGRHYEQYF; cdr3_nt: TGTGCCAGCAGCGAAACCGGGAGGCACTACGAGCAGTACTTC
clone_size: .; v_call: TRBV4-3; d_call: TRBD2; j_call: TRBJ2-1; cdr3_aa: CASSQDVGREQFF; cdr3_nt: TGCGCCAGCAGCCAAGATGTCGGGAGGGAGCAGTTCTTC
clone_size: many; v_call: TRBV28; d_call: .; j_call: TRBJ1-1; cdr3_aa: CASRYSENTEAFF; cdr3_nt: TGTGCCAGCAGGTACTCTGAGAACACTGAAGCTTTCTTT
clone_size: .; v_call: TRBV20-1; d_call: TRBD1; j_call: TRBJ2-6; cdr3_aa: CSAVQGSSGANVLTF; cdr3_nt: TGCAGTGCTGTACAGGGGTCCTCTGGGGCCAACGTCCTGACTTTC
clone_size: many; v_call: TRBV10-3; d_call: TRBD2; j_call: TRBJ2-1; cdr3_aa: CAISELAGDYNEQFF; cdr3_nt: TGTGCCATCAGTGAACTAGCGGGAGACTACAATGAGCAGTTCTTC
clone_size: .; v_call: TRBV20-1; d_call: TRBD2; j_call: TRBJ2-1; cdr3_aa: CSAPPSGFYNEQFF; cdr3_nt: TGCAGTGCTCCGCCTAGCGGGTTCTACAATGAGCAGTTCTTC
clone_size: once; v_call: TRBV6-1; d_call: .; j_call: TRBJ2-6; cdr3_aa: CASSGGTASGANVLTF; cdr3_nt: TGTGCCAGCAGTGGCGGGACTGCGTCTGGGGCCAACGTCCTGACTTTC
clone_size: once; v_call: TRBV15; d_call: TRBD1; j_call: TRBJ2-2; cdr3_aa: CATSGTGDTGELFF; cdr3_nt: TGTGCCACCTCCGGGACAGGGGACACCGGGGAGCTGTTTTTT
clone_size: many; v_call: TRBV7-9; d_call: .; j_call: TRBJ2-2; cdr3_aa: CASTGQANTGELFF; cdr3_nt: TGTGCCAGCACGGGTCAGGCTAACACCGGGGAGCTGTTTTTT
clone_size: .; v_call: TRBV5-1; d_call: .; j_call: TRBJ2-4; cdr3_aa: CASSLEVGRGTRAGNIQYF; cdr3_nt: TGCGCCAGCAGCTTGGAGGTGGGCCGAGGGACCCGTGCTGGGAACATTCAGTACTTC
clone_size: .; v_call: TRBV15; d_call: .; j_call: TRBJ1-6; cdr3_aa: CATSNNNSPLHF; cdr3_nt: TGTGCCACCAGCAATAATAATTCACCCCTCCACTTT
clone_size: .; v_call: TRBV30; d_call: .; j_call: TRBJ1-3; cdr3_aa: CAWSVQGSGNTIYF; cdr3_nt: TGTGCCTGGAGTGTACAGGGCTCCGGAAACACCATATATTTT
clone_size: many; v_call: TRBV27; d_call: TRBD2; j_call: TRBJ2-7; cdr3_aa: CASRPGVSGAVSRGEQYF; cdr3_nt: TGTGCCAGCAGACCTGGAGTTAGCGGGGCCGTGTCTCGAGGAGAGCAGTACTTC
clone_size: .; v_call: TRBV12-3/TRBV12-4; d_call: TRBD2; j_call: TRBJ2-3; cdr3_aa: CASTSGGVTDTQYF; cdr3_nt: TGTGCCAGCACTAGCGGGGGAGTCACAGATACGCAGTATTTT
clone_size: few; v_call: TRBV12-3/TRBV12-4; d_call: .; j_call: TRBJ1-1; cdr3_aa: CASSAWGRTEAFF; cdr3_nt: TGTGCCAGCAGCGCCTGGGGGCGGACTGAAGCTTTCTTT
clone_size: few; v_call: TRBV4-3; d_call: TRBD2; j_call: TRBJ2-6; cdr3_aa: CASSQEGLAGPSGANVLTF; cdr3_nt: TGCGCCAGCAGCCAAGAGGGACTAGCGGGACCCTCTGGGGCCAACGTCCTGACTTTC
clone_size: .; v_call: TRBV20-1; d_call: TRBD1; j_call: TRBJ2-7; cdr3_aa: CSARDPTGTSYEQYF; cdr3_nt: TGCAGTGCTAGAGATCCGACAGGGACCTCCTACGAGCAGTACTTC
clone_size: many; v_call: TRBV9; d_call: .; j_call: TRBJ2-2; cdr3_aa: CASNPGLKNTGELFF; cdr3_nt: TGTGCCAGCAATCCGGGACTGAAGAACACCGGGGAGCTGTTTTTT
clone_size: .; v_call: TRBV3-1; d_call: TRBD2; j_call: TRBJ2-5; cdr3_aa: CASSQDRGLAGVVETQYF; cdr3_nt: TGTGCCAGCAGCCAAGATCGCGGACTAGCGGGAGTAGTCGAGACCCAGTACTTC
clone_size: .; v_call: TRBV20-1; d_call: TRBD1; j_call: TRBJ2-2; cdr3_aa: CSARANEGARTGELFF; cdr3_nt: TGCAGTGCTAGAGCGAACGAGGGGGCTAGGACCGGGGAGCTGTTTTTT
clone_size: .; v_call: TRBV20-1; d_call: TRBD1; j_call: TRBJ1-4; cdr3_aa: CSARADRGGTNEKLFF; cdr3_nt: TGCAGTGCTAGAGCTGACAGGGGGGGAACTAATGAAAAACTGTTTTTT
clone_size: .; v_call: TRBV20-1; d_call: .; j_call: TRBJ1-1; cdr3_aa: CSASKGDSTEAFF; cdr3_nt: TGCAGTGCTAGTAAAGGGGATAGTACTGAAGCTTTCTTT
clone_size: many; v_call: TRBV29-1; d_call: .; j_call: TRBJ2-1; cdr3_aa: CSVDGSGSYNEQFF; cdr3_nt: TGCAGCGTTGATGGTAGCGGTTCCTACAATGAGCAGTTCTTC
clone_size: .; v_call: TRBV28; d_call: TRBD1; j_call: TRBJ2-7; cdr3_aa: CASSLRGRHEQYF; cdr3_nt: TGTGCCAGCAGTTTAAGGGGGCGGCACGAGCAGTACTTC
clone_size: .; v_call: TRBV5-1; d_call: TRBD1; j_call: TRBJ2-7; cdr3_aa: CASSWDSSGEQYF; cdr3_nt: TGCGCCAGCAGCTGGGACAGCTCGGGCGAGCAGTACTTC
clone_size: .; v_call: TRBV27; d_call: .; j_call: TRBJ2-1; cdr3_aa: CASSIQGIYNEQFF; cdr3_nt: TGTGCCAGCAGTATACAGGGCATTTACAATGAGCAGTTCTTC
clone_size: .; v_call: TRBV7-9; d_call: .; j_call: TRBJ2-2; cdr3_aa: CASSPGPFIGELFF; cdr3_nt: TGTGCCAGCAGCCCGGGACCTTTTATCGGGGAGCTGTTTTTT
clone_size: many; v_call: TRBV29-1; d_call: TRBD1; j_call: TRBJ1-1; cdr3_aa: CSVSKSGTAEAFF; cdr3_nt: TGCAGCGTCTCTAAATCGGGGACAGCTGAAGCTTTCTTT
clone_size: few; v_call: TRBV28; d_call: .; j_call: TRBJ1-2; cdr3_aa: CASSSPESYGYTF; cdr3_nt: TGTGCCAGCAGTTCTCCAGAAAGTTATGGCTACACCTTC
clone_size: .; v_call: TRBV14; d_call: .; j_call: TRBJ2-3; cdr3_aa: CASSPLGVGDTQYF; cdr3_nt: TGTGCCAGCAGCCCCTTAGGGGTCGGAGATACGCAGTATTTT
clone_size: .; v_call: TRBV12-3/TRBV12-4; d_call: .; j_call: TRBJ1-1; cdr3_aa: CASSLVAFEAFF; cdr3_nt: TGTGCCAGCAGTTTAGTAGCCTTTGAAGCTTTCTTT
clone_size: few; v_call: TRBV20-1; d_call: TRBD1; j_call: TRBJ2-7; cdr3_aa: CSAAPGQGANAYEQYF; cdr3_nt: TGCAGTGCTGCACCGGGACAGGGGGCGAATGCCTACGAGCAGTACTTC
clone_size: .; v_call: TRBV5-1; d_call: TRBD2; j_call: TRBJ2-1; cdr3_aa: CASSLVGGRAVNEQFF; cdr3_nt: TGCGCCAGCAGCTTGGTAGGCGGGAGGGCGGTCAATGAGCAGTTCTTC
clone_size: .; v_call: TRBV7-9; d_call: .; j_call: TRBJ1-6; cdr3_aa: CASSLAGIWAF; cdr3_nt: TGTGCCAGCAGCTTAGCAGGCATCTGGGCCTTT
clone_size: .; v_call: TRBV28; d_call: TRBD2; j_call: TRBJ2-7; cdr3_aa: CASSSLTSSTEQYF; cdr3_nt: TGTGCCAGCAGCAGCTTGACTAGCTCCACCGAGCAGTACTTC
clone_size: many; v_call: TRBV12-3/TRBV12-4; d_call: TRBD1; j_call: TRBJ1-5; cdr3_aa: CASSSWTGAGNQPQHF; cdr3_nt: TGTGCCAGCAGTTCCTGGACAGGCGCGGGCAATCAGCCCCAGCATTTT
clone_size: .; v_call: TRBV20-1; d_call: TRBD2; j_call: TRBJ2-1; cdr3_aa: CSARSRTSGSSSYNEQFF; cdr3_nt: TGCAGTGCTAGATCCCGGACTAGCGGGTCCAGCTCCTACAATGAGCAGTTCTTC
clone_size: many; v_call: TRBV4-3; d_call: .; j_call: TRBJ2-7; cdr3_aa: CASSQDQGTTYEQYF; cdr3_nt: TGCGCCAGCAGCCAAGATCAAGGCACGACCTACGAGCAGTACTTC
clone_size: .; v_call: TRBV20-1; d_call: .; j_call: TRBJ2-7; cdr3_aa: CSARDEKTGTYEQYF; cdr3_nt: TGCAGTGCTAGAGATGAAAAAACGGGGACCTACGAGCAGTACTTC
clone_size: many; v_call: TRBV20-1; d_call: .; j_call: TRBJ2-5; cdr3_aa: CSARVLQETQYF; cdr3_nt: TGCAGTGCTAGAGTTCTCCAAGAGACCCAGTACTTC
clone_size: .; v_call: TRBV28; d_call: TRBD1; j_call: TRBJ1-3; cdr3_aa: CASWGQGAGNTIYF; cdr3_nt: TGTGCCAGTTGGGGACAGGGCGCTGGAAACACCATATATTTT
clone_size: few; v_call: TRBV7-2; d_call: .; j_call: TRBJ2-1; cdr3_aa: CASSSSREQFF; cdr3_nt: TGTGCCAGCAGCTCGAGTAGAGAGCAGTTCTTC
clone_size: once; v_call: TRBV25-1; d_call: .; j_call: TRBJ2-5; cdr3_aa: CASSELGVGQETQYF; cdr3_nt: TGTGCCAGCAGTGAATTGGGGGTTGGTCAAGAGACCCAGTACTTC
clone_size: .; v_call: TRBV29-1; d_call: .; j_call: TRBJ2-1; cdr3_aa: CSGTDSSYNEQFF; cdr3_nt: TGCAGCGGGACTGACAGCTCCTACAATGAGCAGTTCTTC
clone_size: many; v_call: TRBV9; d_call: .; j_call: TRBJ1-6; cdr3_aa: CASSPVGGAGSPLHF; cdr3_nt: TGTGCCAGCAGCCCCGTAGGAGGGGCGGGTTCACCCCTCCACTTT
clone_size: .; v_call: TRBV11-2; d_call: .; j_call: TRBJ1-1; cdr3_aa: CASSLVRPNTEAFF; cdr3_nt: TGTGCCAGCAGCTTAGTCCGCCCGAACACTGAAGCTTTCTTT
clone_size: .; v_call: TRBV28; d_call: .; j_call: TRBJ2-2; cdr3_aa: CASSLLRGGSGELFF; cdr3_nt: TGTGCCAGCAGTTTATTACGAGGGGGATCAGGGGAGCTGTTTTTT
clone_size: many; v_call: TRBV29-1; d_call: .; j_call: TRBJ2-3; cdr3_aa: CSVDPGEADTQYF; cdr3_nt: TGCAGCGTGGATCCAGGGGAGGCAGATACGCAGTATTTT
clone_size: .; v_call: TRBV20-1; d_call: .; j_call: TRBJ2-1; cdr3_aa: CSARARPYNEQFF; cdr3_nt: TGCAGTGCTCGGGCCCGACCCTACAATGAGCAGTTCTTC
clone_size: many; v_call: TRBV29-1; d_call: .; j_call: TRBJ2-1; cdr3_aa: CSVEYWGSYNEQFF; cdr3_nt: TGCAGCGTTGAATATTGGGGCTCCTACAATGAGCAGTTCTTC